Listed here are 22 T cell receptor beta chains from one sample, sequenced in a study of T cells in localized non-small cell lung cancer. Using immunoSEQ multiplex PCR, the repertoire was profiled, and TCRdb retains in-frame clones only, with some absent. The sample has about 130,000 clones; around 90% are singletons. The sample in question was peripheral blood, obtained before any cancer treatment. These receptors all stem from a female donor older than 55 with stage I lung adenocarcinoma.

This clone was seen repeatedly, ten times or more. The J gene is TRBJ2-5, the V gene TRBV9; the match to TRBD2 covers 7 bases. Looked up from germline, CDR1 is SGDLS and CDR2 is YYNGEE. Unmatched junction bases numbered 13, after V lost 0 bases and J lost 5 bases. The CDR3 is 17 residues long. CDR3 coding DNA: TGTGCCAGCAGCGTAGGAGGTGGTGGCGGGAGTTCGGAGACCCAGTACTTC. Its protein product is CASSVGGGGGSSETQYF. The whole variable domain, filled in from reference TRBV9 and TRBJ2-5, reads DSGVTQTPKHLITATGQRVTLRCSPRSGDLSVYWYQQSLDQGLQFLIQYYNGEERAKGNILERFSAQQFPDLHSELNLSSLELGDSALYFCASSVGGGGGSSETQYFGPGTRLLVL.

The CDR3 sequence is CASSYFGLGEQYF. CDR3 bases: TGTGCCAGCAGTTACTTCGGACTAGGCGAGCAGTACTTC. The V call is TRBV6-6, the J call TRBJ2-7, with 7 bases matching TRBD2. Germline V gives CDR1 MNHNY, CDR2 SVGAGI (reference sequence). The CDR3 extends over 13 amino acids. V dropped 1 base and J dropped 6; count of bases not matched to a gene: 3.

The V and J genes are TRBV19 and TRBJ1-5; TRBD1 matches at 7 bases. Germline V gene data show CDR1 as LNHDA and CDR2 as SQIVND (reference sequence). V shed 3 bases, J shed 7 bases, and the junction held 9 bases outside the gene matches. The CDR3 length is 15 residues. DNA of the CDR3: TGTGCCAGTAGTATTACGTTGGCAGGGGGACAGCCCCAGCATTTT. It encodes CASSITLAGGQPQHF. The full variable domain, completed using reference TRBV19 and TRBJ1-5, is DGGITQSPKYLFRKEGQNVTLSCEQNLNHDAMYWYRQDPGQGLRLIYYSQIVNDFQKGDIAEGYSVSREKKESFPLTVTSAQKNPTAFYLCASSITLAGGQPQHFGDGTRLSIL.

V and J are TRBV9 and TRBJ2-1; D ambiguous. The length of the CDR3 is 17 residues. CDR1 is SGDLS and CDR2 is YYNGEE in the germline V gene. Trimming removed 4 bases at V and 1 base at J, with 18 bases between. DNA of the CDR3: TGTGCCAGCAGCCGCGTCCTTGGCCAAGGTTCCTACAATGAGCAGTTCTTC. Translation: CASSRVLGQGSYNEQFF.

This clone was observed a single time. V and J are TRBV27 and TRBJ1-2; 9 bases align to TRBD1. The CDR3 is made up of 13 amino acids. Per the germline V gene, CDR1 is MNHEY and CDR2 is SMNVEV (reference sequence). J gave up 7 bases and V 3 bases, and 3 bases lay outside the gene matches. The CDR3, as DNA: TGTGCCAGCAGTTTTCGGACAGGGGTTGGCTACACCTTC. Protein: CASSFRTGVGYTF.

J is TRBJ2-3 and V is TRBV28, with 12 bases lining up with TRBD2. Germline V CDR1 and CDR2: MDHEN, SYDVKM. This CDR3 is 17 amino acids long. Trimming removed 5 bases from V and 0 bases from J; junction bases left unmatched: 6. The CDR3 coding sequence is TGTGCCAGCAGTCCTTCCGGGACTAGCGGGAGCACAGATACGCAGTATTTT. Amino acids: CASSPSGTSGSTDTQYF.

The chain uses TRBV2 and TRBJ2-1; 8 bases line up with TRBD2. Germline CDR1 is SNHLY and CDR2 is FYNNEI. The CDR3 sequence is 15 residues long. V lost 0 bases, J lost 9 bases, and 7 bases stayed unmatched. In DNA, the CDR3 is TGTGCCAGCAGTGAAGCATTAGCGGGATTGAGTGAGCAGTTCTTC. Amino acid sequence: CASSEALAGLSEQFF.

J is TRBJ2-1 and V is TRBV6-5; D is ambiguous. Germline V gives CDR1 MNHEY, CDR2 SVGAGI. Trimming left V 0 bases short and J 10 bases short, with 16 bases between. The CDR3 has 15 residues. CDR3 amino acids: CASSYSTSGGLEQFF. In DNA form, the CDR3 reads TGTGCCAGCAGTTACTCGACGAGTGGCGGCCTGGAGCAGTTCTTC.

The genes are TRBV30 and TRBJ1-5; D is unclear. The germline V gene has CDR1 GTSNPN and CDR2 SVGIG (reference sequence). There are 13 residues in the CDR3. Trimming left V 2 bases short and J 4 bases short, with 9 bases between. The DNA of the CDR3 is TGTGCCTGGAGTTTTACAAGAAATCAGCCCCAGCATTTT. Protein product: CAWSFTRNQPQHF.

CDR3 region: CAWSVSWTHNEQFF. For the CDR3, the DNA is TGTGCCTGGAGTGTATCTTGGACACACAATGAGCAGTTCTTC. The V call is TRBV30, the J call TRBJ2-1; D is possibly TRBD1 (5 bases). The ends were cut back, 0 bases at V and 5 bases at J, with 11 bases in the middle. There are 14 residues in the CDR3. The germline CDR1 and CDR2 sequences are GTSNPN and SVGIG (reference sequence).

This clone was seen a single time. The gene calls are TRBV19 and TRBJ1-1; 10 bases map to TRBD1. V trimming: 5 bases; J trimming: 3 bases; junction bases outside the gene matches: 6. The CDR3 covers 15 residues. Germline CDR1 is LNHDA and CDR2 is SQIVND (reference sequence). CDR3 DNA sequence: TGTGCCAGTAGTTTCTATGGGACAGGGGACACTGAAGCTTTCTTT. Protein: CASSFYGTGDTEAFF.

This clone has just one count. This sequence joins TRBV10-3 and TRBJ2-6; D remains ambiguous. With 2 bases removed from V and 0 bases from J, the gap between germline ends came to 11 bases. This CDR3 is built from 17 residues. The germline V gene has CDR1 ENHRY and CDR2 SYGVKD. The CDR3: CAISETEMTSGANVLTF. CDR3 nucleotide sequence: TGTGCCATCAGTGAGACGGAGATGACCTCTGGGGCCAACGTCCTGACTTTC.

The chain couples TRBV6-6 to TRBJ2-7, with D possibly matching TRBD2 (5 bases). This CDR3 has 15 amino acids. The ends were cut back, 6 bases at V and 0 bases at J, with 15 bases in the middle. CDR1 and CDR2 (germline): MNHNY, SVGAGI (reference sequence). The CDR3 sequence: CASRPSSLSSYEQYF. Here the CDR3 DNA reads TGTGCCAGCAGACCATCTAGCCTCAGCTCCTACGAGCAGTACTTC.

The CDR3 region is CASSPTGVVYGYTF. For the CDR3, the DNA is TGTGCCAGCAGCCCGACAGGGGTAGTGTATGGCTACACCTTC. The chain uses TRBV5-6 and TRBJ1-2; 8 nucleotides match TRBD1. The germline V gene has CDR1 SGHDT and CDR2 YYEEEE. The CDR3 is 14 amino acids. Trimming at V came to 4 bases and at J to 5 bases, leaving 7 bases not matched to a gene. The complete variable domain, with remaining parts taken from reference TRBV5-6 and TRBJ1-2, reads DAGVTQSPTHLIKTRGQQVTLRCSPKSGHDTVSWYQQALGQGPQFIFQYYEEEERQRGNFPDRFSGHQFPNYSSELNVNALLLGDSALYLCASSPTGVVYGYTFGSGTRLTVV.

The gene calls are TRBV5-1 and TRBJ1-5; unclear D gene. V lost 5 bases and J lost 1, with 10 bases in between. The CDR3 has 14 amino acids. The V gene's germline CDR1 is SGHRS and CDR2 YFSETQ. The CDR3 DNA sequence: TGCGCCAGCAGTTATGAAGGGAGCAATCAGCCCCAGCATTTT. It codes for CASSYEGSNQPQHF.

CDR3 bases: TGTGCCAGCAGAAACGGACAGGATTACATTCAGTACTTC. Amino acids: CASRNGQDYIQYF. The chain couples TRBV2 to TRBJ2-4, with 7 bases lining up with TRBD1. From germline, CDR1 is SNHLY and CDR2 FYNNEI. V lost 6 bases, J lost 8 bases, and 7 bases stayed unmatched. The CDR3 has 13 amino acids.

The chain has TRBV28 and TRBJ2-7, with TRBD2 as a possible D gene (7 bases). Germline CDR1 MDHEN, CDR2 SYDVKM. The CDR3 loop spans 13 amino acids. V was cut by 7 bases and J by 4 bases, with 14 bases left in between. This CDR3 reads CASTKGGFYEQYF. CDR3 DNA sequence: TGTGCCAGCACCAAGGGGGGGTTTTACGAGCAGTACTTC. Filled out from reference TRBV28 and TRBJ2-7, the complete variable domain reads DVKVTQSSRYLVKRTGEKVFLECVQDMDHENMFWYRQDPGLGLRLIYFSYDVKMKEKGDIPEGYSVSREKKERFSLILESASTNQTSMYLCASTKGGFYEQYFGPGTRLTVT.

The chain employs TRBV28 and TRBJ1-1; unclear D gene. With 7 bases removed from V and 7 bases from J, the gap between germline ends came to 10 bases. From germline, CDR1 is MDHEN and CDR2 SYDVKM. CDR3 length: 11 amino acids. The DNA for the CDR3 is TGTGCCAGCACCCGAGCCGATGAAGCTTTCTTT. Amino acid sequence: CASTRADEAFF. The variable domain in full, completed from reference TRBV28 and TRBJ1-1, reads DVKVTQSSRYLVKRTGEKVFLECVQDMDHENMFWYRQDPGLGLRLIYFSYDVKMKEKGDIPEGYSVSREKKERFSLILESASTNQTSMYLCASTRADEAFFGQGTRLTVV.

The CDR3, as DNA: TGCAGCGTCCCGCCCTATGCGGGAGGATGGGAGACCCAGTACTTC. Its protein is CSVPPYAGGWETQYF. This rearrangement joins TRBV29-1 to TRBJ2-5; 8 bases match TRBD2. V lost 6 bases and J lost 5; bases outside the gene matches: 14. Germline CDR1 reads SQVTM; CDR2 reads ANQGSEA. The CDR3 contains 15 residues.

V gene TRBV28 combines with J gene TRBJ2-2; 9 nucleotides agree with TRBD1. Germline trimming cut 4 bases from V and 6 bases from J; bases unmatched to any gene: 3. This CDR3 contains 14 residues. Germline CDR1 reads MDHEN; CDR2 reads SYDVKM. This CDR3 reads CASSSGQGPGELFF. CDR3 nucleotide sequence: TGTGCCAGCAGTTCCGGACAGGGGCCCGGGGAGCTGTTTTTT. Complete variable domain (other parts from reference TRBV28 and TRBJ2-2): DVKVTQSSRYLVKRTGEKVFLECVQDMDHENMFWYRQDPGLGLRLIYFSYDVKMKEKGDIPEGYSVSREKKERFSLILESASTNQTSMYLCASSSGQGPGELFFGEGSRLTVL.

The chain combines TRBV5-1 with TRBJ2-5; D is perhaps TRBD1 or TRBD2 (5 bases each). CDR1 and CDR2 from the germline V gene are SGHRS and YFSETQ. The V end was cut by 3 bases, the J end by 4 bases, with 13 bases between. This CDR3 spans 14 amino acids. The DNA for the CDR3 is TGCGCCAGCAGCTCCACCGGGGCCGGAGAGACCCAGTACTTC. Protein sequence: CASSSTGAGETQYF.

This clone was seen a handful of times. V gene TRBV18 combines with J gene TRBJ2-1, with 9 bases that match TRBD1. The CDR3 covers 15 residues. After removal of 1 base from V and 8 bases from J, the junction contained 6 bases not matched to a gene. CDR1 is KGHSH and CDR2 is LQKENI in the germline V gene. The CDR3 region has the DNA TGTGCCAGCTCACCACTAGGACAGGGGTCCGATGAGCAGTTCTTC. As protein: CASSPLGQGSDEQFF.